Each of the 10 T cell receptor beta chains below was sequenced from the same sample in a study of post-analysis software for immune sequencing data. No antigen has been identified for these receptors. Regarding the study as a whole: Patients showed TRBV5-6, TRBV5-1 and TRBV20-1 among five TRBV segments more frequent than in controls.

Every TCR beta cDNA library bore unique molecular identifiers. TCRdb used MiXCR to reprocess the PCR reads, holding one entry per CDR3 protein. Among roughly 800,000 distinct CDR3 sequences listed, 46% were seen once. The sequencing sample was made of blood. The receptors were gathered from a girl aged 10 to 17 with multiple sclerosis.

This clonotype has more than one count but fewer than ten. The CDR3 region is CASSYSGMTYEQYF. DNA of the CDR3: TGTGCCAGCAGTTACTCGGGGATGACCTACGAGCAGTACTTC. J is TRBJ2-7 and V is TRBV6-5, with no clear D. Germline V gene data show CDR1 as MNHEY and CDR2 as SVGAGI. V was clipped by 0 bases and J by 2 bases, with 8 bases between them. CDR3 size: 14 residues.

This clonotype was seen a few times. The rearrangement joins TRBV2 to TRBJ2-5, with 8 bases identical to TRBD2. The CDR3 sequence is 17 residues long. From germline, CDR1 is SNHLY and CDR2 FYNNEI. J gave up 1 base and V 2 bases, and 9 bases lay outside the gene matches. The CDR3 nucleotides read TGTGCCAGCAGTGAAAAGGGTAGCGGGATGCTCCAAGAGACCCAGTACTTC. Residues: CASSEKGSGMLQETQYF.

Notes on this clonotype: An end of the junction differs from the germline gene, which may be a read error. The V gene is TRBV14, the J gene TRBJ2-4; D remains unclear. The closer fit of TRBJ2-7 to the DNA end suggests the J call may be wrong. CDR3 size: 13 residues. The V gene's germline CDR1 is SGHDN and CDR2 FVKESK. The CDR3 reads CASSQDGGVEQYF. The CDR3 nucleotides read TGTGCCAGCAGTCAAGACGGTGGGGTCGAGCAGTACTTC.

The sample holds a few counts of this clonotype. The V call is TRBV30, the J call TRBJ1-1; no firm D call. This CDR3 region has 14 residues. Germline CDR1 and CDR2: GTSNPN and SVGIG (reference sequence). Trimming removed 3 bases from V and 0 bases from J, with 11 bases in between. CDR3 bases: TGTGCCTGGAGGGGCGAGGTGCTGAACACTGAAGCTTTCTTT. Its translation is CAWRGEVLNTEAFF.

This clonotype was observed many times. The chain uses TRBV12-3 or TRBV12-4 and TRBJ2-7, with TRBD1 identical over 7 bases. The J segment lost 3 bases and the V segment lost 8 bases, leaving 19 bases of the junction unmatched. This CDR3 has 17 residues. The CDR3 sequence: CASSALGTAADVYEQYF. The CDR3 DNA reads as TGTGCCAGCTCGGCCCTAGGGACAGCGGCGGACGTCTACGAGCAGTACTTC.

In its sample, this clonotype was seen a few times. The rearrangement joins TRBV11-2 to TRBJ2-7; TRBD2 agrees at 9 bases. The DNA matches TRBJ2-5 better at its end, which makes the J call doubtful. CDR1 is SGHAT, CDR2 FQNNGV, per germline. The CDR3 is 17 residues long. The DNA of the CDR3 is TGTGCCAGCAGCTTTGGTGGGACTAGCCTAGTCGGAGAGACCCAGTACTTC. Protein sequence: CASSFGGTSLVGETQYF.

The rearrangement links TRBV9 to TRBJ2-1; TRBD2 agrees at 7 bases. The germline gives CDR1 SGDLS, CDR2 YYNGEE. V dropped 4 bases and J dropped 4; count of bases not matched to a gene: 8. This CDR3 has 15 amino acids. CDR3 sequence (DNA): TGTGCCAGCAGCCCCGAGGGGAGGGCGTACAATGAGCAGTTCTTC. This sequence encodes CASSPEGRAYNEQFF. Drawing the rest from reference TRBV9 and TRBJ2-1, the complete variable domain is DSGVTQTPKHLITATGQRVTLRCSPRSGDLSVYWYQQSLDQGLQFLIQYYNGEERAKGNILERFSAQQFPDLHSELNLSSLELGDSALYFCASSPEGRAYNEQFFGPGTRLTVL.

The gene calls are TRBV6-5 and TRBJ1-6, with unresolved D. The CDR3 consists of 15 residues. The V end was cut by 7 bases, the J end by 10 bases, with 20 bases between. Germline V lookup: CDR1 MNHEY, CDR2 SVGAGI. The CDR3 nucleotides are TGTGCCAGCAAATTTACGGCCGCGGCTCGGTCACCCCTCCACTTT. It encodes CASKFTAAARSPLHF.

A few counts support this clonotype. The rearrangement joins TRBV7-9 to TRBJ1-4; 8 bases map to TRBD1. The CDR3 is 15 amino acids. Germline-derived CDR1 and CDR2 are SEHNR and FQNEAQ (reference sequence). J gave up 2 bases and V 5 bases, and 4 bases lay outside the gene matches. The CDR3 loop is CASSPGGWTNEKLFF. The DNA of the CDR3 is TGTGCCAGCAGCCCAGGGGGCTGGACTAATGAAAAACTGTTTTTT.

The chain has TRBV20-1 and TRBJ1-2; 8 bases line up with TRBD1. V gave up 4 bases and J gave up 8 bases; unmatched junction bases: 15. Germline V CDR1 and CDR2: DFQATT, SNEGSKA (reference sequence). The CDR3 is made up of 15 amino acids. The DNA for the CDR3 is TGCAGTGCTACCCGGACAGGGATGCCTGGGGTAGGCTACACCTTC. Its protein is CSATRTGMPGVGYTF.